This T cell receptor (beta chain) is drawn from a study of early T cells in non-severe SARS-CoV-2 infection. Study background: RNA in bulk from unsorted whole blood was sequenced, and chains were unpaired.

The protocol attached unique molecular identifiers to individual cDNA molecules. In TCRdb, the 5' RACE reads were re-called with MiXCR into one record per CDR3 protein. The sample records tens of thousands of distinct CDR3 sequences, approximately 15% being singletons. CDR1 KGHSH and CDR2 LQKENI come from the germline V gene. The CDR3 length is 16 residues. Trimming shortened V by 2 bases and J by 0 bases, and 11 bases separated the two germline ends. This clonotype has a handful of counts. The specimen was whole blood. The rearrangement joins TRBV18 to TRBJ1-3; D gene uncertain. This TCR came from an adult who was a healthcare worker with PCR-confirmed SARS-CoV-2 infection or an uninfected control (not recorded which). CDR3 coding DNA: TGTGCCAGCTCACCAGTCGCCGGGAGCTCTGGAAACACCATATATTTT. It is translated as CASSPVAGSSGNTIYF.